What follows are 7 T cell receptor beta chains derived from one specimen sequenced in a study of T cells after yellow fever vaccination. MiXCR was run by TCRdb on the 5' RACE reads, yielding one entry per CDR3 protein. The sample yields a few hundred thousand distinct CDR3 sequences, approximately 6.7% seen once. The sequences come from CD4+ T cells sorted from PBMCs, collected on the day of the yellow fever booster vaccination. Source of these receptors: a man in his thirties or forties who received the YFV17D yellow fever vaccine.

This clonotype came up a few times. The chain uses TRBV9 and TRBJ2-1; 10 bases are shared with TRBD2. Germline loops: CDR1 SGDLS, CDR2 YYNGEE. The J segment lost 3 bases and the V segment lost 0 bases, leaving 6 bases of the junction unmatched. The CDR3 spans 17 residues. CDR3 in DNA: TGTGCCAGCAGCGTAGCTGCAACTAGCGGGAACTACAATGAGCAGTTCTTC. Protein product: CASSVAATSGNYNEQFF.

This clonotype has a count of ten or more. The chain couples TRBV28 to TRBJ2-1, with TRBD2 identical over 7 bases. The junction had 12 bases not matched to a gene; V was cut back by 6 bases and J by 1 base. The CDR3 extends over 17 amino acids. Germline lookup yields CDR1 MDHEN and CDR2 SYDVKM. The CDR3 protein is CASRGLEGGWSYNEQFF. CDR3 in DNA: TGTGCCAGCAGGGGTTTGGAGGGAGGGTGGTCCTACAATGAGCAGTTCTTC.

This clonotype was seen only a few times. J is TRBJ1-4 and V is TRBV20-1; TRBD1 agrees at 8 bases. The CDR3 spans 17 residues. Germline loops: CDR1 DFQATT, CDR2 SNEGSKA (reference sequence). After removal of 3 bases from V and 7 bases from J, the junction contained 16 bases not matched to a gene. The CDR3 sequence is CSARARTGLGRFEKLFF. CDR3 nucleotide sequence: TGCAGTGCTAGGGCCCGGACAGGGCTCGGGAGGTTTGAAAAACTGTTTTTT.

This clonotype was observed many times. The chain joins TRBV20-1 to TRBJ2-7, with 9 bases matching TRBD1. Germline loops: CDR1 DFQATT, CDR2 SNEGSKA (reference sequence). There are 14 residues in the CDR3. V trimming: 5 bases; J trimming: 5 bases; junction bases outside the gene matches: 10. DNA of the CDR3: TGCAGTGCTTTTTACCCCGGGACAGGGCACGAGCAGTACTTC. Translating gives CSAFYPGTGHEQYF.

This clonotype was detected ten times or more. The V and J genes are TRBV5-6 and TRBJ2-7; 13 bases match TRBD2. This CDR3 is built from 15 residues. V lost 4 bases and J lost 7; bases outside the gene matches: 8. Per the germline V gene, CDR1 is SGHDT and CDR2 is YYEEEE. This CDR3 is CASSRRLAGGGEQYF. CDR3 coding DNA: TGTGCCAGCAGCCGGAGACTAGCGGGAGGCGGGGAGCAGTACTTC.

This rearrangement joins TRBV19 to TRBJ2-5, with 11 bases that match TRBD2. The CDR3 loop spans 20 amino acids. Germline CDR1 is LNHDA and CDR2 is SQIVND (reference sequence). V lost 0 bases, J lost 1 base, and 13 bases stayed unmatched. CDR3 region: CASSIDVGVGLAGRQETQYF. CDR3 sequence (DNA): TGTGCCAGTAGTATAGATGTGGGTGTCGGACTAGCGGGCCGCCAAGAGACCCAGTACTTC.

This clonotype has a count of ten or more. The V gene is TRBV3-1, the J gene TRBJ2-3, with 15 bases aligning to TRBD2. V shed 4 bases, J shed 5 bases, and the junction held 1 base outside the gene matches. CDR1 is LGHDT and CDR2 is YNNKEL in the germline V gene (reference sequence). The CDR3 has 15 residues. The CDR3 DNA is TGTGCCAGCAGCCGGACTAGCGGGAGGGGAGATACGCAGTATTTT. As protein: CASSRTSGRGDTQYF.